The clone carrying this T cell receptor beta chain occurred a few times. The antigen remains undetermined. Compared with germline, one end of the junction differs, possibly owing to a read error. Germline CDR1 and CDR2: MNHEY and SMNVEV (reference sequence). This CDR3 is built from 12 residues. These data belong to a study of T cells in Graves' hyperthyroidism and ophthalmopathy. Investigators excluded patients with uncontrolled infection, other autoimmune disease, pregnancy or lactation. Diagnostic decisions used clinical symptoms, serum thyroxine and TRAb, thyroid ultrasound and orbital computed tomography. Overall study results and limits: Researchers found most expanded thyroid clonotypes above 0.001 in blood as well.

There were TCR beta CDR3 regions amplified from RNA transcripts. During a first-round RT-PCR of the TCR CDR3, the HTBI primer set was used. TCRdb ran MiXCR on the multiplex PCR reads and lists one entry per CDR3 protein. The repertoire holds hundreds of thousands of distinct CDR3 sequences, with roughly 20% as singletons. This clonotype originated in a man aged 25 to 40 with Graves' ophthalmopathy. The V gene is TRBV27, the J gene TRBJ2-7, with D maybe TRBD2 (5 bases). Source material: blood. This chain's CDR3 is CASGLLENEQYF. CDR3 bases: TGTGCCAGCGGTTTACTAGAAAACGAGCAGTACTTC.